A single sample is the source of the 30 T cell receptor beta chains below, sequenced in a study of T cell responses to AZD1222 COVID-19 vaccine (dated by TCRdb to 2020 to 2023). This sample's time point label indicates: about 28 days (+/-7) after the second vaccine dose. The protocol used for the library was the immunoSEQ multiplex PCR assay. The immuneACCESS repertoire file appears here via TCRdb, limited to in-frame rearrangements. These files lack a portion of the clones; in checked studies, under half of the deficit traces to unresolved V genes, and the cause of the others is not known. For this sample there are about 150,000 clones; approximately 91% appear just once. 1.9% of the sample goes to the ten largest clones. Sequences were derived from peripheral blood, sampled 28 days after the second AZD1222 dose. All receptors derive from an adult who received the AZD1222 COVID-19 vaccine.

The chain has TRBV5-1 and TRBJ2-7; 8 bases map to TRBD1. The length of the CDR3 is 13 residues. Germline V gene data show CDR1 as SGHRS and CDR2 as YFSETQ. The V segment lost 4 bases and the J segment 7 bases; nucleotides outside the gene matches: 7. The CDR3 DNA follows: TGCGCCAGCAGCCCTGGGACAGGATCTGAGCAGTACTTC. Translating it yields CASSPGTGSEQYF.

The gene calls are TRBV5-4 and TRBJ2-1; TRBD2 matches at 13 bases. This CDR3 is built from 12 residues. The germline V gene has CDR1 SGHNT and CDR2 YYREEE (reference sequence). The CDR3 region is CATSGGYNEQFF. The CDR3 region has the DNA TGTGCGACTAGCGGGGGGTACAATGAGCAGTTCTTC.

The V gene is TRBV5-1, the J gene TRBJ2-7; 8 nucleotides agree with TRBD1. Trimming took 3 bases from V and 3 from J; bases not matched to a gene: 11. The CDR3 consists of 16 residues. CDR1 SGHRS and CDR2 YFSETQ come from the germline V gene. The CDR3 DNA reads TGCGCCAGCAGCTCCCACCTCACAGGGGGAGGCTACGAGCAGTACTTC. Translated: CASSSHLTGGGYEQYF.

The J gene is TRBJ1-1, the V gene TRBV7-3; D might be TRBD1 (5 bases). V lost 6 bases, J lost 1 base, and 9 bases lay in between. Germline-derived CDR1 and CDR2 are SGHTA and FQGTGA. CDR3 length equals 13 residues. The CDR3 sequence is CASRYDRNTEAFF. The CDR3 nucleotides read TGTGCCAGCAGGTACGACAGGAACACTGAAGCTTTCTTT.

This chain links TRBV11-2 with TRBJ2-7, with 9 nucleotides matching TRBD1. Germline assignment: CDR1 SGHAT and CDR2 FQNNGV. The CDR3 is 13 residues long. The J segment lost 3 bases and the V segment lost 6 bases, leaving 3 bases of the junction unmatched. The CDR3 DNA reads as TGTGCCAGCAGGCGACAGGGGGTCTACGAGCAGTACTTC. It encodes CASRRQGVYEQYF.

The chain combines TRBV3-1 (or the pseudogene TRBV3-2) with TRBJ1-1; D ambiguous. The CDR3 totals 12 residues. The V gene lost 1 base and the J gene lost 11 bases, with 11 bases spanning the gap. From germline, CDR1 is LGHDT and CDR2 YNNKEL (reference sequence). The CDR3 sequence is CASSQGGVSAFF. In DNA form, the CDR3 reads TGTGCCAGCAGCCAAGGGGGAGTGAGCGCTTTCTTT.

This sequence joins TRBV7-2 and TRBJ1-5, with TRBD1 matching over 11 bases. V was pared by 1 base and J by 3 bases, with 8 bases of the junction left unmatched. Germline assignment: CDR1 SGHTA and CDR2 FQGNSA. This CDR3 is 18 amino acids long. CDR3 loop: CASSLEGRTGGYNQPQHF. The CDR3 bases are TGTGCCAGCAGCTTAGAGGGCCGGACAGGGGGCTACAATCAGCCCCAGCATTTT.

The CDR3 bases are TGTGCCAGCAGCCCCGGGACAGAAGTCTATCGGCCCCAGCATTTT. It codes for CASSPGTEVYRPQHF. The chain employs TRBV6-5 and TRBJ1-5; 7 bases are a match to TRBD1. This CDR3 has 15 residues. Germline V gene lookup returns CDR1 MNHEY and CDR2 SVGAGI. The junction had 14 bases not matched to a gene; V was cut back by 6 bases and J by 9 bases.

The CDR3 DNA reads as TGTGCCAGCAGCCCCGACAACCTGGGGGCTTATGGCTACACCTTC. Protein product: CASSPDNLGAYGYTF. This rearrangement joins TRBV7-3 to TRBJ1-2, with D maybe TRBD1 (6 bases). CDR3 length equals 15 residues. Germline CDR1 is SGHTA and CDR2 is FQGTGA. Trimming took 5 bases from V and 5 from J, leaving 18 bases between them.

This chain connects TRBV7-9 to TRBJ2-1, with D unclear. Germline V gene sequence: CDR1 SEHNR, CDR2 FQNEAQ (reference sequence). The CDR3 sequence is 15 residues long. V lost 2 bases to trimming and J lost 0 bases, with 8 bases between them. CDR3 in amino acids: CASSLRTHSYNEQFF. CDR3 in DNA: TGTGCCAGCAGCTTAAGGACCCACTCCTACAATGAGCAGTTCTTC.

The V call is TRBV19, the J call TRBJ1-3, with D unresolved. Trimming removed 5 bases at V and 0 bases at J, with 8 bases between. The CDR3 contains 14 residues. Looked up from germline, CDR1 is LNHDA and CDR2 is SQIVND (reference sequence). In nucleotides, the CDR3 is TGTGCCAGTAGTTCGGTCAGCTCTGGAAACACCATATATTTT. This gives the protein CASSSVSSGNTIYF.

The gene calls are TRBV7-2 and TRBJ2-3, with D perhaps matching TRBD2 (7 bases). Germline V gives CDR1 SGHTA, CDR2 FQGNSA. The CDR3 covers 16 residues. V gave up 1 base and J gave up 8 bases, with 19 bases separating them. CDR3 region: CASSLVRAGAFPTQYF. The CDR3 bases are TGTGCCAGCAGCTTAGTACGCGCGGGGGCGTTTCCTACGCAGTATTTT.

This CDR3 is CASRTGLPNTGELFF. DNA for the CDR3: TGTGCCAGCAGGACGGGACTCCCGAACACCGGGGAGCTGTTTTTT. The chain carries TRBV7-9 and TRBJ2-2; possibly TRBD2 for D (6 bases). The V end lost 6 bases, the J end lost 0 bases, and 11 bases lay between the germline ends. The CDR3 spans 15 residues. Germline assignment: CDR1 SEHNR and CDR2 FQNEAQ (reference sequence).

The rearrangement joins TRBV6-5 to TRBJ1-5, with no clear D. V shed 5 bases and J shed 0 bases, with 11 bases lying between them. The CDR3 is made up of 15 amino acids. Germline CDR1 reads MNHEY; CDR2 reads SVGAGI. The CDR3 sequence is CASSPLLYSNQPQHF. In DNA, the CDR3 is TGTGCCAGCAGTCCATTACTTTATAGCAATCAGCCCCAGCATTTT.

V gene TRBV7-2 combines with J gene TRBJ1-5, with unresolved D. Trimming cost V 1 base and J 0 bases, with 1 base left between them. The CDR3 runs to 13 residues. CDR1 is SGHTA, CDR2 FQGNSA, per germline. The chain's CDR3 is CASSLDSNQPQHF. The DNA for the CDR3 is TGTGCCAGCAGCTTAGATAGCAATCAGCCCCAGCATTTT.

The CDR3: CASKVSGGDKTQYF. CDR3 sequence (DNA): TGTGCCAGCAAGGTTTCCGGAGGGGACAAGACCCAGTACTTC. The J gene is TRBJ2-5, the V gene TRBV6-5; D might be TRBD1 or TRBD2, each matching 6 bases. Germline CDR1 and CDR2: MNHEY and SVGAGI. The CDR3 runs to 14 residues. Deletions cut 7 bases from V and 6 bases from J, with 18 bases between.

The genes are TRBV5-1 and TRBJ2-5; the D gene is possibly TRBD2 (5 bases). Germline CDR1 reads SGHRS; CDR2 reads YFSETQ. The CDR3 is 14 amino acids. V lost 4 bases, J lost 1 base, and 11 bases lay in between. The CDR3 reads CASSRGDFQETQYF. The CDR3 nucleotides are TGCGCCAGCAGCCGGGGTGACTTCCAAGAGACCCAGTACTTC.

V gene TRBV19 combines with J gene TRBJ2-4; 10 bases align to TRBD1. CDR1 and CDR2 from the germline V gene are LNHDA and SQIVND (reference sequence). V lost 9 bases and J lost 0; bases outside the gene matches: 20. This CDR3 contains 20 residues. The CDR3 nucleotides are TGTGCCAGACCTCCCTGGCCCCGGGACAGGGGTATACTAGCCAAAAACATTCAGTACTTC. Its translation is CARPPWPRDRGILAKNIQYF.

The chain joins TRBV10-2 to TRBJ1-2; D is undetermined. Looked up from germline, CDR1 is WSHSY and CDR2 is SAAADI. Trimming removed 6 bases at V and 0 bases at J, with 5 bases between. CDR3 size: 12 residues. In DNA, the CDR3 is TGCGCCAGCAGGGAATCTAACTATGGCTACACCTTC. This translates into CASRESNYGYTF.

V and J are TRBV18 and TRBJ1-1; a weak D match, TRBD1 (6 bases). The V and J ends lost 2 bases and 9 bases respectively, with 16 bases between them. Germline loops: CDR1 KGHSH, CDR2 LQKENI. This CDR3 comprises 14 residues. CDR3 protein: CASSPDKRTGKAFF. The CDR3 bases are TGTGCCAGCTCACCAGACAAGCGAACAGGGAAAGCTTTCTTT.

The chain is built from TRBV5-4 and TRBJ1-3, with no clear D. Deletions cut 2 bases from V and 0 bases from J, with 12 bases between. Germline assignment: CDR1 SGHNT and CDR2 YYREEE (reference sequence). This CDR3 is 16 amino acids long. CDR3 coding DNA: TGTGCCAGCAGCTTCGGTCAGGCCTTCTCTGGAAACACCATATATTTT. Protein: CASSFGQAFSGNTIYF.

The chain combines TRBV5-1 with TRBJ1-6; maybe TRBD1 (5 bases). The CDR3 spans 15 residues. V lost 3 bases, J lost 5 bases, and 12 bases lay in between. Germline values: CDR1 SGHRS, CDR2 YFSETQ. This CDR3 is CASSSQGADNSPLHF. As DNA, the CDR3 is TGCGCCAGCAGCTCCCAGGGAGCAGATAATTCACCCCTCCACTTT.

V usage is TRBV7-2 and J usage is TRBJ2-1, with a tentative D call TRBD2 (6 bases). V shed 1 base and J shed 9 bases, with 13 bases lying between them. This CDR3 region has 14 residues. Germline V lookup: CDR1 SGHTA, CDR2 FQGNSA. Here the CDR3 reads CASSLVVSGGEQFF. DNA for the CDR3: TGTGCCAGCAGCTTAGTTGTTTCCGGGGGTGAGCAGTTCTTC.

V usage is TRBV4-2 and J usage is TRBJ1-4; TRBD1 matches 7 bases. J was trimmed by 8 bases and V by 4 bases; bases with no gene match: 7. The germline gives CDR1 LGHNA, CDR2 YNFKEQ. The CDR3 runs 14 residues. CDR3 in amino acids: CASSPKQGGEKLFF. CDR3 coding DNA: TGTGCCAGCAGCCCCAAGCAGGGGGGGGAAAAACTGTTTTTT.

The chain joins TRBV6-5 to TRBJ1-5; unclear D gene. The V gene's germline CDR1 is MNHEY and CDR2 SVGAGI. V lost 5 bases and J lost 3, with 11 bases in between. This CDR3 is 14 amino acids long. The CDR3 here is CASSLGSSNQPQHF. The CDR3 DNA follows: TGTGCCAGCAGTCTGGGGTCCTCCAATCAGCCCCAGCATTTT.

V gene TRBV11-2 combines with J gene TRBJ2-7; possibly TRBD1 for D (6 bases). Germline-derived CDR1 and CDR2 are SGHAT and FQNNGV. Trimming pared 3 bases from V and 2 bases from J, leaving 8 bases between. The CDR3 has 13 residues. The CDR3 region has the DNA TGTGCCAGCAGCTTCCGACAGGCCTACGAGCAGTACTTC. This gives the protein CASSFRQAYEQYF.

The rearrangement uses TRBV6-5 and TRBJ1-6; unclear D gene. The V and J ends lost 0 bases and 8 bases respectively, with 11 bases between them. Germline values: CDR1 MNHEY, CDR2 SVGAGI. The CDR3 runs 15 residues. CDR3 region: CASSYSIGFDSPLHF. As DNA, the CDR3 is TGTGCCAGCAGTTACTCGATAGGGTTTGATTCACCCCTCCACTTT.

V gene TRBV29-1 combines with J gene TRBJ2-7; the D gene is possibly TRBD1 (6 bases). CDR1 is SQVTM and CDR2 is ANQGSEA in the germline V gene. This CDR3 contains 12 residues. Trimming took 6 bases from V and 0 from J, leaving 9 bases between them. CDR3 protein: CSVLGGSYEQYF. The CDR3 DNA follows: TGCAGCGTACTAGGGGGCTCCTACGAGCAGTACTTC.

The gene calls are TRBV12-3 or TRBV12-4 and TRBJ2-2, with D hard to call. This CDR3 comprises 13 residues. Trimming cost V 4 bases and J 5 bases, with 8 bases left between them. This CDR3 reads CASSSTTTGELFF. In DNA, the CDR3 is TGTGCCAGCAGTTCAACAACGACCGGGGAGCTGTTTTTT.

This chain connects TRBV6-5 to TRBJ2-7; no firm D call. CDR3 length equals 11 residues. The germline CDR1 and CDR2 sequences are MNHEY and SVGAGI. V lost 5 bases and J lost 9, with 11 bases in between. The DNA for the CDR3 is TGTGCCAGCAGTCCCGGCGTGGGGCAGTACTTC. It translates to CASSPGVGQYF.